A single sample gave rise to the 3 T cell receptor beta chains below, sequenced in a study of T cell changes during pregnancy in multiple sclerosis. TCRdb keeps only in-frame clones here, not all; method: immunoSEQ multiplex PCR. Here the sample spans over 80,000 clones, approximately 92% being singletons. The sequencing used peripheral blood, collected in the third trimester of pregnancy. The source of these receptors is a female donor in good health, enrolled as a control in a pregnancy study.

V and J are TRBV7-9 and TRBJ2-7; 7 nucleotides line up with TRBD1. This CDR3 region has 19 residues. Germline CDR1 is SEHNR and CDR2 is FQNEAQ (reference sequence). V lost 1 base to trimming and J lost 3 bases; unmatched junction nucleotides: 18. The CDR3 sequence is CASSLVNRNRDRYNYEQYF. The CDR3 DNA sequence: TGTGCCAGCAGCTTAGTTAACCGGAACCGGGACAGATACAACTACGAGCAGTACTTC.

The chain combines TRBV6-6 with TRBJ2-7; D is undetermined. Germline-derived CDR1 and CDR2 are MNHNY and SVGAGI (reference sequence). The V and J ends lost 4 bases and 3 bases respectively, with 13 bases between them. The CDR3 is 14 amino acids. CDR3 protein: CASSSTSASYEQYF. The DNA for the CDR3 is TGTGCCAGCAGTTCCACAAGCGCAAGCTACGAGCAGTACTTC.

V gene TRBV2 combines with J gene TRBJ1-2; unclear D gene. V lost 7 bases to trimming and J lost 4 bases, with 7 bases between them. Germline CDR1 and CDR2: SNHLY and FYNNEI. The CDR3 contains 11 residues. The CDR3 here is CASTLLYGYTF. DNA for the CDR3: TGTGCCAGCACTCTCCTCTATGGCTACACCTTC. The entire variable domain, with the rest obtained from reference TRBV2 and TRBJ1-2, is as follows: EPEVTQTPSHQVTQMGQEVILRCVPISNHLYFYWYRQILGQKVEFLVSFYNNEISEKSEIFDDQFSVERPDGSNFTLKIRSTKLEDSAMYFCASTLLYGYTFGSGTRLTVV.